This T cell receptor beta chain comes out of a study of blood T cell repertoires in COVID-19 (dated by TCRdb to 2018 to 2020). Background for the entire study: Samples from collaborators originated in the United States, Italy and Spain and spanned both the acute and convalescent phases of COVID-19. Where available, HLA class I and class II types were taken from metadata supplied by the sample provider and were not determined by assay-based typing. Nearly every sample came with metadata listing a de-identified subject ID, COVID-19 status, age in years and sex. The prospective study material was composed of cDNA or gDNA derived from T cells, B-cell-depleted T cells, or PBMCs. Subjects who had been exposed to COVID-19, were actively infected with it, or had recovered from it provided the deeply sampled blood TCRbeta repertoires that made up the dataset. The repertoires were made available in a free public database intended to serve as a resource for research on the immune response to SARS-CoV-2. The samples were drawn from the first 160 participants of the ongoing ImmuneRACE study and from 950 to 1,500 subjects provided by 6 global collaborators. General findings and caveats noted by the study authors: The quantity of clinical and demographic metadata differed by source and by participant and was supplied without curation.

V and J are truncated by 6 bases and 4 bases respectively, leaving an intervening sequence of 10 bases. CDR3 length: 14 amino acids, cysteine to phenylalanine. Just CDR3 DNA is preserved here, 42 bases in frame from base 1. CDR1 is given as MNHEY and CDR2 as SMNVEV, both from the germline V gene (reference sequence). In Seattle, one collaborating source enrolled patients while the infection was active and tracked those patients longitudinally over the course of disease. Whole blood was collected in K2EDTA tubes by collaborating institutions according to the institutions' own protocols. For TCRbeta analysis, collaborators shipped samples in one of three forms: frozen whole blood, isolated PBMCs, or DNA extracted from either of those sample types. Regarding this clone: The specificity of this receptor is unknown. It has no much larger one-base neighbor in the sample; base qualities were not kept.

TCRbeta CDR3 regions were amplified from genomic DNA by means of the immunoSEQ Assay, a bias-controlled multiplex PCR. Regarding the original processing steps: Nucleated cell counts per sample were estimated from amplification of reference gene primers within the assay. To quantify the absolute abundance of each unique TCRbeta CDR3 rearrangement, sequence reads were collapsed and filtered. For each sample, productive Simpson clonality was calculated as the square root of Simpson's diversity index across productive rearrangements. The clones in this table, taken by TCRdb from immuneACCESS, are in-frame only. Not every clone is retained; where verified, under half of the shortfall comes from an unresolved V gene, and the cause of the rest is unknown. Clone size and the V and J calls come from that table; the DNA yielded D and trimming. Counted in this sample were fewer than 700,000 clones; roughly nine tenths of them appeared once. The ten largest clones capture 7.5% to 9.5% of the sample.

The TCR originated in a woman aged 45 to 65 with COVID-19, enrolled during active disease. Sample: peripheral blood. The chain is encoded by TRBV27 joined to TRBJ1-6; matching of 6 bases hints at TRBD1 as the D gene. For the CDR3, the sequence is CASRPGTYNSPLHF. The sequenced DNA is TGTGCCAGCAGACCCGGGACATATAATTCACCCCTCCACTTT.